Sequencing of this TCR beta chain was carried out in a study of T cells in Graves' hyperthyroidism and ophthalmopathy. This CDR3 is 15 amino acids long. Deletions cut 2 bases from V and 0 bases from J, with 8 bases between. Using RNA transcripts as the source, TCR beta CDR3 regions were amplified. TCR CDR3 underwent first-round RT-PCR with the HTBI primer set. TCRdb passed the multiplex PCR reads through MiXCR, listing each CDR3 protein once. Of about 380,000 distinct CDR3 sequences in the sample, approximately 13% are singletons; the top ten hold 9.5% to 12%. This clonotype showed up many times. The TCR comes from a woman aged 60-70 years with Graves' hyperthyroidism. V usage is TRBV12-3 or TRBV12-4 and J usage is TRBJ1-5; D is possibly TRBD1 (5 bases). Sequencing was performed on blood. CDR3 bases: TGTGCCAGCAGTTTAACGACAGATAGCAATCAGCCCCAGCATTTT. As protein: CASSLTTDSNQPQHF.